This note documents a single T cell receptor beta chain sequence. The data stem from a study of blood T cell repertoires in COVID-19. Study overall: COVID-19 samples collected from the United States, Italy and Spain covered acute and convalescent phases.

Per the study methods: Researchers report that nucleated cell counts were estimated from reference gene primer amplification. Only in-frame clones appear in the TCRdb table, and some are missing; sequencing was by immunoSEQ multiplex PCR. D and trimming come from the DNA, and the V and J calls and clone size come from that table. In the table there are 150,000 to 180,000 clones, 78% of which are singletons. The CDR3 runs 15 residues. Trimming stripped 8 bases from V and 3 bases from J, with 16 bases between. Sequences were obtained from peripheral blood. This sequence was found in a man aged 80 or over with acute or convalescent COVID-19. The rearrangement uses TRBV23-1 and TRBJ2-2, with D perhaps TRBD2 (6 bases). TRBV23-1 belongs to the ORF category, with a function that is uncertain. CDR3 amino acids: CASPRRGGDTGELFF. The CDR3 bases are TGCGCCAGCCCCCGCCGGGGCGGGGACACCGGGGAGCTGTTTTTT.